A single sample gave rise to the 25 T cell receptor beta chains below, sequenced in a study of neurological immune-mediated disorders. TCRdb re-analysed the 5' RACE reads in MiXCR, keeping a single row per CDR3 protein. The repertoire holds 50,000 or so distinct CDR3 sequences, with 9% to 12% as singletons. The sample consisted of PBMCs. These receptors all stem from a woman aged 40 to 50 with HTLV-1-associated myelopathy (HAM/TSP).

There are many counts of this clonotype. V gene TRBV4-1 combines with J gene TRBJ2-7; 7 bases align to TRBD2. With V trimmed by 4 bases and J by 5 bases, 14 bases remained unmatched. This CDR3 is built from 16 residues. In germline, CDR1 is MGHRA, CDR2 YSYEKL. CDR3 sequence (DNA): TGCGCCAGCAGCCGGATAGGAAGAGCGGGGACCAACGAGCAGTACTTC. It yields the protein CASSRIGRAGTNEQYF.

This clonotype was seen ten or more times. The chain carries TRBV20-1 and TRBJ2-5, with D maybe TRBD2 (5 bases). In germline, CDR1 is DFQATT, CDR2 SNEGSKA (reference sequence). The CDR3 sequence is 15 residues long. V shed 4 bases and J shed 1 base, with 16 bases lying between them. Here the CDR3 DNA reads TGCAGTGCTAAATCCCCACTAGTGCTCCAAGAGACCCAGTACTTC. This sequence encodes CSAKSPLVLQETQYF.

This clonotype was picked up many times. The chain has TRBV15 and TRBJ2-2, with TRBD2 as a possible D gene (5 bases). This CDR3 contains 15 residues. CDR1 is LNHNV, CDR2 YYDKDF, per germline (reference sequence). Trimming left V 0 bases short and J 6 bases short, with 11 bases between. The CDR3 spells CATSRDRDGAGELFF. The CDR3 nucleotides are TGTGCCACCAGCAGAGATCGGGATGGGGCCGGGGAGCTGTTTTTT.

This clonotype was found many times. The genes are TRBV12-3 or TRBV12-4 and TRBJ2-7; D is unresolved. V lost 2 bases, J lost 3 bases, and 8 bases lay in between. CDR3 size: 13 residues. The chain's CDR3 is CASSLHGNYEQYF. CDR3 sequence (DNA): TGTGCCAGCAGTTTACACGGAAACTACGAGCAGTACTTC.

This clonotype was observed many times. The chain links TRBV5-1 to TRBJ2-1, with a tentative D call TRBD2 (5 bases). V was clipped by 4 bases and J by 6 bases, with 8 bases between them. Germline V gene data show CDR1 as SGHRS and CDR2 as YFSETQ. This CDR3 is built from 12 residues. This CDR3 is CASSPLANEQFF. As DNA, the CDR3 is TGCGCCAGCAGCCCCCTAGCCAATGAGCAGTTCTTC.

This clonotype was seen repeatedly, ten times or more. The chain has TRBV5-1 and TRBJ1-4; no clear D gene. The CDR3 sequence is 13 residues long. Germline V gene data show CDR1 as SGHRS and CDR2 as YFSETQ. Trimming removed 5 bases from V and 5 bases from J, with 10 bases in between. The CDR3 here is CASRRTANEKLFF. The DNA of the CDR3 is TGCGCCAGCAGGAGGACCGCGAATGAAAAACTGTTTTTT.

This clonotype was counted ten times or more. The chain has TRBV12-3 or TRBV12-4 and TRBJ2-7; D might be TRBD1 or TRBD2, each matching 5 bases. CDR3 length equals 14 residues. The germline V and J ends were trimmed by 2 bases and 4 bases, with 12 bases remaining between them. The DNA for the CDR3 is TGTGCCAGCAGTTTATATGCCGGGGCGTACGAGCAGTACTTC. Its protein is CASSLYAGAYEQYF.

This clonotype showed up just a few times. A much larger clone differs from this one at a single base, so this may be a read error. The rearrangement joins TRBV12-3 or TRBV12-4 to TRBJ2-1; 7 bases agree with TRBD2. V dropped 5 bases and J dropped 8; count of bases not matched to a gene: 15. The CDR3 covers 16 residues. CDR3 loop: CASSPPHRGVGDEQFF. DNA for the CDR3: TGTGCCAGCAGTCCGCCTCATCGGGGGGTCGGGGATGAGCAGTTCTTC.

This clonotype was observed many times. In nucleotides, the CDR3 is TGCGCCAGCAGCCATATTCAAGAGACCCAGTACTTC. It is translated as CASSHIQETQYF. The chain joins TRBV4-1 to TRBJ2-5, with no clear D. CDR1 and CDR2 from the germline V gene are MGHRA and YSYEKL. CDR3 length: 12 residues. V was shortened by 3 bases and J by 2 bases, with 4 bases between the two germline ends.

Regarding this clonotype: The DNA is left out, because the CDR3 cannot be placed on it with certainty; the CDR3 is given as TCRdb lists it. The chain uses TRBV29-1 and TRBJ2-2; the table gives TRBD2 as D, unverified against the DNA. The CDR3 is 14 amino acids long, termini counted. Germline V gene lookup returns CDR1 SQVTM and CDR2 ANQGSEA. CDR3 protein: CSVGLGTNTGERFF.

Points on this clonotype: Likely a read error: the CDR3 ends without its conserved phenylalanine or tryptophan. The chain carries TRBV27 and TRBJ2-7, with D possibly called TRBD1 or TRBD2 (5 bases each). This CDR3 spans 15 amino acids. Germline assignment: CDR1 MNHEY and CDR2 SMNVEV (reference sequence). The V end lost 6 bases, the J end lost 0 bases, and 15 bases lay between the germline ends. The CDR3 sequence: CASRPRGASSYEQYL. Written as DNA, the CDR3 is TGTGCCAGCAGGCCCCGGGGCGCTTCCTCCTACGAGCAGTACCTC.

This clonotype was counted ten times or more. J is TRBJ2-3 and V is TRBV9, with 11 bases identical to TRBD2. Per germline, CDR1 SGDLS and CDR2 YYNGEE. The CDR3 covers 15 residues. V lost 5 bases and J lost 4; bases outside the gene matches: 6. The CDR3 region has the DNA TGTGCCAGCAGAGCTAGCGGGGGGATAGCAGATACGCAGTATTTT. Translated, it gives CASRASGGIADTQYF.

This clonotype appeared many times. This rearrangement joins TRBV5-1 to TRBJ2-7; D is tentatively TRBD1 or TRBD2 (5 bases each). CDR1 is SGHRS and CDR2 is YFSETQ in the germline V gene. Trimming pared 4 bases from V and 3 bases from J, leaving 8 bases between. This CDR3 spans 12 amino acids. DNA for the CDR3: TGCGCCAGCAGCGGGACGGTCTACGAGCAGTACTTC. Its translation is CASSGTVYEQYF.

This clonotype was seen repeatedly, ten times or more. The V and J genes are TRBV28 and TRBJ1-1, with D possibly being TRBD1 (6 bases). The length of the CDR3 is 14 residues. In germline, CDR1 is MDHEN, CDR2 SYDVKM. Trimming pared 5 bases from V and 8 bases from J, leaving 18 bases between. The CDR3 loop is CASSNRDNLGEAFF. As DNA, the CDR3 is TGTGCCAGCAGTAACCGGGACAACCTCGGAGAAGCTTTCTTT.

This clonotype was recorded at least ten times. The J gene is TRBJ1-1, the V gene TRBV5-1; D not certain. CDR3 length: 13 residues. The V gene's germline CDR1 is SGHRS and CDR2 YFSETQ. The ends were cut back, 4 bases at V and 7 bases at J, with 14 bases in the middle. The CDR3, as DNA: TGCGCCAGCAGCGACCTTGGAAACGATGAAGCTTTCTTT. The encoded protein is CASSDLGNDEAFF.

This clonotype has just one count. V and J are TRBV6-5 and TRBJ2-3, with TRBD2 matching 12 bases. The CDR3 length is 19 residues. The germline CDR1 and CDR2 sequences are MNHEY and SVGAGI. V lost 0 bases and J lost 6; bases outside the gene matches: 13. This CDR3 is CASSYSSTSGGSGGDTQYF. CDR3 nucleotides: TGTGCCAGCAGTTACTCGAGTACTAGCGGGGGGTCAGGAGGCGATACGCAGTATTTT.

V gene TRBV14 combines with J gene TRBJ2-2; D assignment may be TRBD1 or TRBD2 (6 bases each). Germline V CDR1 and CDR2: SGHDN, FVKESK. Trimming cost V 2 bases and J 3 bases, with 13 bases left between them. This CDR3 contains 16 residues. The CDR3 DNA sequence: TGTGCCAGCAGCCAAAAGGGGGGCCCGGACACCGGGGAGCTGTTTTTT. Protein sequence: CASSQKGGPDTGELFF.

This clonotype was found many times. The chain uses TRBV12-3 or TRBV12-4 and TRBJ2-3; 7 bases match TRBD1. The CDR3 covers 15 residues. Trimming removed 6 bases from V and 2 bases from J; junction bases left unmatched: 8. The DNA for the CDR3 is TGTGCCAGCAGGCGAGGGGGCTACAACACAGATACGCAGTATTTT. Amino acids: CASRRGGYNTDTQYF.

This clonotype was recorded many times. The CDR3 DNA reads TGTGCCAGCAGCCCATTGGGTCTCGACAGTAGCAATCAGCCCCAGCATTTT. Protein: CASSPLGLDSSNQPQHF. The chain employs TRBV28 and TRBJ1-5, with a tentative D call TRBD1 (5 bases). Germline CDR1 is MDHEN and CDR2 is SYDVKM. CDR3 length equals 17 residues. V shed 6 bases and J shed 0 bases, with 18 bases lying between them.

This clonotype was observed at least ten times. This chain uses TRBV6-4 with TRBJ1-3; the D is unclear. V was trimmed by 10 bases and J by 0 bases, leaving 16 bases between them. The CDR3 has 15 residues. The V gene's germline CDR1 is MRHNA and CDR2 SNTAGT. CDR3 in amino acids: CATRLGVLSGNTIYF. CDR3 sequence (DNA): TGTGCCACGAGGCTCGGGGTCCTCTCTGGAAACACCATATATTTT.

This clonotype was seen ten or more times. The CDR3 loop is CASRPSPYWEYDSTNEKLFF. Here the CDR3 DNA reads TGTGCCAGCAGACCAAGCCCTTACTGGGAATACGATTCAACTAATGAAAAACTGTTTTTT. This chain uses TRBV3-1 with TRBJ1-4; D is unresolved. V lost 6 bases and J lost 0, with 26 bases in between. Per the germline V gene, CDR1 is LGHDT and CDR2 is YNNKEL (reference sequence). The CDR3 spans 20 residues.

This clonotype was detected many times. The chain carries TRBV7-2 and TRBJ2-7; unclear D gene. CDR1 SGHTA and CDR2 FQGNSA come from the germline V gene. V dropped 5 bases and J dropped 0 bases, with 11 bases sitting between them. CDR3 size: 14 residues. The CDR3 nucleotides are TGTGCCAGCAGCCCAGTTGGGTCCTCCTACGAGCAGTACTTC. Translation: CASSPVGSSYEQYF. Combining the CDR3 with reference TRBV7-2 and TRBJ2-7 gives the whole variable domain GAGVSQSPSNKVTEKGKDVELRCDPISGHTALYWYRQSLGQGLEFLIYFQGNSAPDKSGLPSDRFSAERTGGSVSTLTIQRTQQEDSAVYLCASSPVGSSYEQYFGPGTRLTVT.

This clonotype was seen many times. DNA of the CDR3: TGTGCCAGCACGAGTCGGGGGGGTTACACCGGGGAGCTGTTTTTT. It translates to CASTSRGGYTGELFF. The J gene is TRBJ2-2, the V gene TRBV12-3 or TRBV12-4, with 8 nucleotides matching TRBD2. CDR3 length: 15 residues. Trimming removed 7 bases from V and 3 bases from J; junction bases left unmatched: 7.

This clonotype was recorded many times. The CDR3 loop is CASSVYGTGAYTQYF. The CDR3 coding sequence is TGTGCCAGCAGCGTATACGGGACAGGGGCATATACGCAGTATTTT. The chain is built from TRBV2 and TRBJ2-3; 10 bases line up with TRBD1. This CDR3 is 15 amino acids long. Losses at the gene ends were 6 bases for V and 7 bases for J; bases not matched to a gene: 10. From germline, CDR1 is SNHLY and CDR2 FYNNEI.

This clonotype was seen ten or more times. The chain carries TRBV5-5 and TRBJ2-2, with 8 bases that match TRBD2. The J segment lost 3 bases and the V segment lost 3 bases, leaving 7 bases of the junction unmatched. This CDR3 contains 16 residues. CDR1 is SGHKS, CDR2 YYEKEE, per germline (reference sequence). The DNA for the CDR3 is TGTGCCAGCAGCTCCCGGGGGGGCGGAGACACCGGGGAGCTGTTTTTT. This codes for CASSSRGGGDTGELFF.